Reported below is one T cell receptor (beta chain). Its antigen is unknown. This sample is part of a study of human thymus T cells. Repertoires were generated with immunoSEQ multiplex PCR, while TCRdb's copy carries only in-frame clones and drops some. The sample contains under 95,000 clones, roughly 96% of which appear only once. CDR1 and CDR2 from the germline V gene are MNHEY and SMNVEV (reference sequence). J was trimmed by 6 bases and V by 5 bases; bases with no gene match: 8. The CDR3 runs to 16 residues. The study's findings and limits: Apparent bias marked the V and J gene usage of thymic and blood repertoires. Among unrelated individuals, related research reported thymic repertoires that overlapped highly.

Thymus was obtained from resections taken during corrective heart surgery. Corrective surgery for congenital heart defects was being performed on the healthy Finnish infants who served as donors. The chain is built from TRBV27 and TRBJ2-1; 12 positions match TRBD2. Sequencing was done on a sample of thymus tissue. The TCR originated in a girl in the first two years of life with a congenital heart defect but otherwise immunologically healthy. CDR3: CASSPTLAGGPNEQFF. The DNA of the CDR3 is TGTGCCAGCAGTCCTACCCTAGCGGGAGGGCCCAATGAGCAGTTCTTC.